The 28 T cell receptor beta chains below come from one sample, sequenced in a study of early T cells in non-severe SARS-CoV-2 infection. TCRdb reprocessed the 5' RACE reads via MiXCR and lists one record per CDR3 protein. The profile covers 60,000 to 75,000 distinct CDR3 sequences, with 10% to 15% appearing a single time and around 6.7% taken by the ten largest. The sample taken for sequencing was whole blood. The receptors originated from an adult who was a healthcare worker with PCR-confirmed SARS-CoV-2 infection or an uninfected control (not recorded which).

The sample holds many counts of this clonotype. V gene TRBV3-1 combines with J gene TRBJ1-4, with a tentative D call TRBD1 (5 bases). V lost 4 bases and J 8 bases, leaving 8 bases between the germline ends. CDR1 is LGHDT and CDR2 is YNNKEL in the germline V gene (reference sequence). The CDR3 covers 12 residues. CDR3 in amino acids: CASSPGLEKLFF. DNA of the CDR3: TGTGCCAGCAGCCCGGGACTGGAAAAACTGTTTTTT.

The sample holds a few counts of this clonotype. The chain has TRBV20-1 and TRBJ2-1; either TRBD1 or TRBD2 may supply D (7 bases each). Trimming took 0 bases from V and 5 from J, leaving 17 bases between them. This CDR3 comprises 16 residues. The V gene's germline CDR1 is DFQATT and CDR2 SNEGSKA (reference sequence). CDR3 amino acids: CSARDPRGTANNEQFF. Here the CDR3 DNA reads TGCAGTGCTAGAGACCCGCGGGGGACAGCTAACAATGAGCAGTTCTTC.

This clonotype was observed at least ten times. For the CDR3, the DNA is TGTGCCACCAGTGTAGGAACAGAAGAGACCCAGTACTTC. As protein: CATSVGTEETQYF. The V call is TRBV24-1, the J call TRBJ2-5; D is unresolved. The V and J ends lost 5 bases and 3 bases respectively, with 9 bases between them. CDR1 KGHDR and CDR2 SFDVKD come from the germline V gene. The length of the CDR3 is 13 residues.

This clonotype occurred many times. The rearrangement links TRBV6-2 or TRBV6-3 to TRBJ2-3; D unclear. This CDR3 is 13 amino acids long. V dropped 0 bases and J dropped 7 bases, with 8 bases sitting between them. Per the germline V gene, CDR1 is MNHEY and CDR2 is SVGEGT. In DNA, the CDR3 is TGTGCCAGCAGTTACTCGCCGGCAAATACGCAGTATTTT. Its translation is CASSYSPANTQYF.

The chain carries TRBV7-2 and TRBJ2-3; possible D gene TRBD1, 6 bases. Germline CDR1 is SGHTA and CDR2 is FQGNSA. Between the trimmed V and J ends, which lost 5 bases and 4 bases, there was a span of 16 bases. The CDR3 has 15 amino acids. The CDR3 DNA follows: TGTGCCAGCAGCCTCACAGGGTATGGCGCAGATACGCAGTATTTT. Amino acid sequence: CASSLTGYGADTQYF.

A few counts support this clonotype. The V gene is TRBV2, the J gene TRBJ2-5, with D perhaps matching TRBD2 (6 bases). Trimming left V 7 bases short and J 5 bases short, with 14 bases between. CDR1 is SNHLY, CDR2 FYNNEI, per germline. This CDR3 region has 13 residues. The CDR3 DNA reads TGTGCCAGCAAGGCCGGGAGCGTTGAGACCCAGTACTTC. This encodes CASKAGSVETQYF.

The chain couples TRBV11-2 to TRBJ2-3, with 9 bases matching TRBD1. This CDR3 is built from 20 residues. The germline CDR1 and CDR2 sequences are SGHAT and FQNNGV. Trimming took 1 base from V and 4 from J; bases not matched to a gene: 18. CDR3: CASSLGRTGVQPHAADTQYF. The CDR3 DNA sequence: TGTGCCAGCAGCTTAGGGAGGACAGGGGTACAACCCCATGCAGCAGATACGCAGTATTTT.

The table lists this clonotype with many counts. J is TRBJ2-7 and V is TRBV3-1; D unclear. The CDR3 extends over 12 amino acids. V was shortened by 2 bases and J by 6 bases, with 8 bases between the two germline ends. Germline V CDR1 and CDR2: LGHDT, YNNKEL (reference sequence). CDR3 protein: CASSQQAGEQYF. CDR3 DNA: TGTGCCAGCAGCCAACAGGCTGGCGAGCAGTACTTC.

This clonotype appeared many times. This rearrangement joins TRBV10-3 to TRBJ1-5; D perhaps matches TRBD1 (5 bases). Germline V gene lookup returns CDR1 ENHRY and CDR2 SYGVKD. V gave up 1 base and J gave up 6 bases, with 10 bases separating them. The CDR3 runs to 14 residues. The CDR3 loop is CAISEFQGGQPQHF. As DNA, the CDR3 is TGTGCCATCAGTGAGTTCCAGGGAGGTCAGCCCCAGCATTTT.

This clonotype turned up a few times. The chain links TRBV6-5 to TRBJ2-3; TRBD2 matches 8 bases. Germline loops: CDR1 MNHEY, CDR2 SVGAGI. This CDR3 is 13 amino acids long. J lost 0 bases, V lost 10 bases, and 3 bases had no gene match. DNA of the CDR3: TGTGCCACCGGGAGGGAGAGCACAGATACGCAGTATTTT. Its protein is CATGRESTDTQYF.

This clonotype turned up a few times. V and J are TRBV2 and TRBJ1-4; no reliable D call. Germline CDR1 reads SNHLY; CDR2 reads FYNNEI. V was cut by 0 bases and J by 7 bases, with 6 bases left in between. The CDR3 is made up of 13 amino acids. The CDR3 DNA sequence: TGTGCCAGCAGTGAAGCGCACAGTGAAAAACTGTTTTTT. Translating gives CASSEAHSEKLFF.

This rearrangement joins TRBV19 to TRBJ2-7, with 7 bases matching TRBD1. The germline CDR1 and CDR2 sequences are LNHDA and SQIVND (reference sequence). Trimming at V came to 7 bases and at J to 3 bases, leaving 9 bases not matched to a gene. The length of the CDR3 is 14 residues. CDR3 coding DNA: TGTGCCAGTACCATAGGGGCAGGGGGCTACGAGCAGTACTTC. This codes for CASTIGAGGYEQYF. The complete variable domain, with remaining parts taken from reference TRBV19 and TRBJ2-7, reads DGGITQSPKYLFRKEGQNVTLSCEQNLNHDAMYWYRQDPGQGLRLIYYSQIVNDFQKGDIAEGYSVSREKKESFPLTVTSAQKNPTAFYLCASTIGAGGYEQYFGPGTRLTVT.

The chain has TRBV7-2 and TRBJ1-1; D ambiguous. V lost 1 base and J lost 1, with 7 bases in between. In germline, CDR1 is SGHTA, CDR2 FQGNSA. The CDR3 totals 14 residues. The DNA for the CDR3 is TGTGCCAGCAGCTTAGAGGGCAGGAACACTGAAGCTTTCTTT. Translating gives CASSLEGRNTEAFF.

V is TRBV15 and J is TRBJ2-3, with D possibly TRBD1 on 6 matching bases. V was trimmed by 2 bases and J by 6 bases, leaving 9 bases between them. The length of the CDR3 is 13 residues. Germline lookup yields CDR1 LNHNV and CDR2 YYDKDF (reference sequence). CDR3 sequence reads: CATSRSTGDTQYF. In DNA form, the CDR3 reads TGTGCCACCAGCAGATCCACAGGGGATACGCAGTATTTT. Full variable domain (remainder filled in from reference TRBV15 and TRBJ2-3): DAMVIQNPRYQVTQFGKPVTLSCSQTLNHNVMYWYQQKSSQAPKLLFHYYDKDFNNEADTPDNFQSRRPNTSFCFLDIRSPGLGDTAMYLCATSRSTGDTQYFGPGTRLTVL.

This clonotype was recorded many times. The chain carries TRBV12-3 or TRBV12-4 and TRBJ1-6; D is perhaps TRBD1 (5 bases). This CDR3 comprises 12 residues. Trimming took off 6 bases at V and 5 bases at J, with 5 bases between the two ends. CDR3 bases: TGTGCCAGCAGGACAGATAATTCACCCCTCCACTTT. Its protein product is CASRTDNSPLHF.

This clonotype was counted once. The chain combines TRBV6-2 or TRBV6-3 with TRBJ2-7; maybe TRBD1 (6 bases). The CDR3 length is 15 residues. The germline gives CDR1 MNHEY, CDR2 SVGEGT. The V end lost 7 bases, the J end lost 7 bases, and 23 bases lay between the germline ends. CDR3 loop: CASIKGGLPIEEQYF. CDR3 DNA sequence: TGTGCCAGCATAAAAGGGGGTCTTCCAATTGAAGAGCAGTACTTC.

Only a few counts were recorded for this clonotype. The chain employs TRBV11-2 and TRBJ2-5; D not resolved. V gave up 5 bases and J gave up 4 bases, with 5 bases separating them. Germline lookup yields CDR1 SGHAT and CDR2 FQNNGV. CDR3 length: 11 amino acids. CDR3 bases: TGTGCCAGCAGCACAATAGAGACCCAGTACTTC. Translated, it gives CASSTIETQYF.

This clonotype was recorded at least ten times. The rearrangement joins TRBV5-1 to TRBJ2-1; 7 bases fit TRBD2. This CDR3 is built from 17 residues. V lost 0 bases to trimming and J lost 1 base; unmatched junction nucleotides: 7. Germline CDR1 reads SGHRS; CDR2 reads YFSETQ. The CDR3 DNA reads TGCGCCAGCAGCTTGGGTGGCGGGAGTGTTTCCTACAATGAGCAGTTCTTC. Protein: CASSLGGGSVSYNEQFF.

This rearrangement joins TRBV11-1 to TRBJ2-1, with 8 bases fitting TRBD1. The V gene's germline CDR1 is SGHAT and CDR2 FQDESV (reference sequence). Trimming at V came to 6 bases and at J to 2 bases, leaving 12 bases not matched to a gene. The CDR3 loop spans 17 amino acids. As DNA, the CDR3 is TGTGCCAGCAGTCAAGTGCAGGGGGCGCTGACCTACAATGAGCAGTTCTTC. Translated, it gives CASSQVQGALTYNEQFF.

This clonotype was detected only a few times. This rearrangement joins TRBV20-1 to TRBJ2-5; D gene ambiguous. The CDR3 is 12 amino acids. Per the germline V gene, CDR1 is DFQATT and CDR2 is SNEGSKA (reference sequence). V shed 7 bases and J shed 4 bases, with 13 bases lying between them. The CDR3 region is CSVPSLGETQYF. CDR3 nucleotides: TGCAGTGTCCCAAGCCTTGGAGAGACCCAGTACTTC.

This clonotype was counted at least ten times. The gene calls are TRBV20-1 and TRBJ2-1; 8 positions match TRBD1. Germline V CDR1 and CDR2: DFQATT, SNEGSKA (reference sequence). Trimming cost V 3 bases and J 7 bases; bases outside gene matches: 8. This CDR3 region has 14 residues. CDR3 region: CSASIQGQVNEQFF. The CDR3 coding sequence is TGCAGTGCTAGTATACAGGGACAGGTGAATGAGCAGTTCTTC.

Notes on this clonotype: A clone one base away is much larger, so this may be a read error. Lacking the conserved final phenylalanine or tryptophan, this CDR3 likely reflects a read error. The V call is TRBV14, the J call TRBJ2-2; D unclear. Per the germline V gene, CDR1 is SGHDN and CDR2 is FVKESK. This CDR3 has 14 amino acids. V was cut by 1 base and J by 5 bases, with 8 bases left in between. This chain's CDR3 is CASSQAARTGELFL. CDR3 DNA sequence: TGTGCCAGCAGCCAAGCCGCAAGAACCGGGGAGCTGTTTTTG.

This clonotype has just a few counts. The chain carries TRBV7-9 and TRBJ1-2; D is possibly TRBD1 (5 bases). The CDR3 totals 15 residues. From germline, CDR1 is SEHNR and CDR2 FQNEAQ (reference sequence). V was cut by 5 bases and J by 4 bases, with 17 bases left in between. The CDR3 is CASSHVAGGAYGYTF. CDR3 coding DNA: TGTGCCAGCAGCCACGTCGCCGGCGGGGCCTATGGCTACACCTTC. The variable domain in full, with the rest retrieved from reference TRBV7-9 and TRBJ1-2, is DTGVSQNPRHKITKRGQNVTFRCDPISEHNRLYWYRQTLGQGPEFLTYFQNEAQLEKSRLLSDRFSAERPKGSFSTLEIQRTEQGDSAMYLCASSHVAGGAYGYTFGSGTRLTVV.

The genes are TRBV28 and TRBJ2-1; no definite D call. Trimming pared 9 bases from V and 7 bases from J, leaving 7 bases between. Germline V gene lookup returns CDR1 MDHEN and CDR2 SYDVKM. The CDR3 sequence is 10 residues long. The CDR3 DNA sequence: TGTGCCAGTGCCGAAAATGAGCAGTTCTTC. Translation: CASAENEQFF.

This clonotype has a count of ten or more. The V call is TRBV20-1, the J call TRBJ1-6, with no clear D. The CDR3 contains 14 residues. V was shortened by 5 bases and J by 0 bases, with 8 bases between the two germline ends. CDR1 is DFQATT and CDR2 is SNEGSKA in the germline V gene (reference sequence). The CDR3 DNA reads TGCAGTGCTCAGGATAGCTCCTATAATTCACCCCTCCACTTT. Amino acid sequence: CSAQDSSYNSPLHF.

The chain uses TRBV4-2 and TRBJ2-7; TRBD1 might be the D (6 bases). The CDR3 has 14 residues. The ends were cut back, 3 bases at V and 3 bases at J, with 12 bases in the middle. Per germline, CDR1 LGHNA and CDR2 YNFKEQ. Here the CDR3 reads CASSQAGQFYEQYF. Written as DNA, the CDR3 is TGTGCCAGCAGCCAGGCAGGACAGTTCTACGAGCAGTACTTC.

This clonotype has ten or more counts. The chain uses TRBV5-4 and TRBJ2-2; TRBD2 might be the D (6 bases). The V end lost 1 base, the J end lost 8 bases, and 18 bases lay between the germline ends. Germline CDR1 reads SGHNT; CDR2 reads YYREEE (reference sequence). This CDR3 has 16 amino acids. CDR3 residues: CASSLNSGGATGELFF. Written as DNA, the CDR3 is TGTGCCAGCAGCTTGAACAGCGGAGGGGCCACAGGGGAGCTGTTTTTT.

This CDR3 reads CASSFVRQGTQYF. The CDR3 region has the DNA TGTGCCAGCAGCTTCGTACGTCAAGGAACTCAGTACTTC. This chain links TRBV7-9 with TRBJ2-4; unclear D gene. The CDR3 consists of 13 residues. Per germline, CDR1 SEHNR and CDR2 FQNEAQ (reference sequence). The V gene lost 3 bases and the J gene lost 12 bases, with 15 bases spanning the gap.